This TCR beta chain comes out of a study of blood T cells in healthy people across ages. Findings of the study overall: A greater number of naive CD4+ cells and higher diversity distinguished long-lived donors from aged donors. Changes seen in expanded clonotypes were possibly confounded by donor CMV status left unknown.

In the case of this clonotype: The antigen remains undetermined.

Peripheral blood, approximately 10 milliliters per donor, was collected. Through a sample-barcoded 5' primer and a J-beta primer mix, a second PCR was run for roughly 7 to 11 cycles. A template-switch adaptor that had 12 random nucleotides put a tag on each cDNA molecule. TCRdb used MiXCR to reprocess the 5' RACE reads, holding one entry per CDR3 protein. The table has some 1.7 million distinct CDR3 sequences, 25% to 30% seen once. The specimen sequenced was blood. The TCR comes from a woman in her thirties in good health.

CDR3 protein: CSARAPGLGTGELFF. CDR3 bases: TGCAGTGCCCGGGCGCCGGGACTAGGGACCGGGGAGCTGTTTTTT. The chain recombines TRBV20-1 with TRBJ2-2; 8 bases map to TRBD2. Germline V gives CDR1 DFQATT, CDR2 SNEGSKA (reference sequence). The ends lost 6 bases at V and 5 bases at J; junction bases unmatched: 11. This CDR3 comprises 15 residues.